A single count supports the clone carrying this TCR beta chain. The sample comes from a study of blood T cell repertoires in COVID-19. The CDR3 length is 14 residues. Trimming removed 7 bases from V and 10 bases from J, with 20 bases in between. CDR1 MRHNA and CDR2 SNTAGT come from the germline V gene. The method was immunoSEQ multiplex PCR; TCRdb's version includes in-frame clones alone and lacks a portion of them. The sample lists around 140,000 clones, over 75% occurring once. V usage is TRBV6-4 and J usage is TRBJ2-1; weak D call: TRBD2 (5 bases). The clonotype was recovered from a man aged 70-80 years with active COVID-19. The sequencing sample was made of peripheral blood. DNA of the CDR3: TGTGCCAGCAAACGAGTGGCGGCTAGCCGAGAGCAGTTCTTC. Translating gives CASKRVAASREQFF.